What follows describes a single T cell receptor (beta chain). Sequencing used immunoSEQ multiplex PCR; TCRdb keeps in-frame clones, though not all of them. The sample includes 120,000 to 150,000 clones, roughly 80% seen only once; the top ten take around 17%. V lost 4 bases to trimming and J lost 2 bases; unmatched junction nucleotides: 5. Germline-derived CDR1 and CDR2 are LNHDA and SQIVND (reference sequence). There are 15 residues in the CDR3. This sample was taken from a study of blood T cell repertoires in COVID-19. Study at large: The origin of the acute and convalescent COVID-19 samples was the United States, Italy and Spain.

The sequenced sample was peripheral blood. J is TRBJ2-7 and V is TRBV19, with 10 bases fitting TRBD1. The clonotype comes from a man aged 50 to 59 with acute or convalescent COVID-19. Written as DNA, the CDR3 is TGTGCCAGTAGTAGGGGGACAGGGGCTCCCTACGAGCAGTACTTC. Translating gives CASSRGTGAPYEQYF. Full variable domain (rest looked up from reference TRBV19 and TRBJ2-7): DGGITQSPKYLFRKEGQNVTLSCEQNLNHDAMYWYRQDPGQGLRLIYYSQIVNDFQKGDIAEGYSVSREKKESFPLTVTSAQKNPTAFYLCASSRGTGAPYEQYFGPGTRLTVT.